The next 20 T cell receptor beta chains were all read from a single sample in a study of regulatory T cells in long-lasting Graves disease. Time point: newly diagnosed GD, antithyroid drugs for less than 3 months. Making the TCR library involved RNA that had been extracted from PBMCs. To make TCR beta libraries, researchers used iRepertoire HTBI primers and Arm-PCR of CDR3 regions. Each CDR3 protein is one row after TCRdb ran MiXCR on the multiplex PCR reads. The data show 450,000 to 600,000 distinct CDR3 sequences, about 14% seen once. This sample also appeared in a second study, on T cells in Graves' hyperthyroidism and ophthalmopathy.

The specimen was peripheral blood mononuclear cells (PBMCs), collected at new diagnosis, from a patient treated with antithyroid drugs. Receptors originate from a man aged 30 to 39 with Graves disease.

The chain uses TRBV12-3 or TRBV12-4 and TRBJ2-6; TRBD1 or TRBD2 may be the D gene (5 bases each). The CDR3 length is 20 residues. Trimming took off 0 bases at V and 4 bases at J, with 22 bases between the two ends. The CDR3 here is CASSLAGWGLGAKGANVLTF. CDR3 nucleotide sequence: TGTGCCAGCAGTTTAGCGGGGTGGGGGTTAGGGGCCAAAGGGGCCAACGTCCTGACTTTC.

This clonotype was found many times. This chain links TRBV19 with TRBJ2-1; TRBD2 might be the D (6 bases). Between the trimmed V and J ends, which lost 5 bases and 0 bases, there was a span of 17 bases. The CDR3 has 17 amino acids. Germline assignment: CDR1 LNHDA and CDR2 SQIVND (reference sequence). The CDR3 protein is CASSLLGRGSSYNEQFF. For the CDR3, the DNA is TGTGCCAGTAGTTTACTCGGACGGGGGAGCTCCTACAATGAGCAGTTCTTC.

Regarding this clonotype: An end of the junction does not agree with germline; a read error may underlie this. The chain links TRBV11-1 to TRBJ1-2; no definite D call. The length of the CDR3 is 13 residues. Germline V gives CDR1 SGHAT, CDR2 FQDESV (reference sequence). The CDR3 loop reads CASSSRQAGGYTF. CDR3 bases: TGCGCCAGCAGCTCGCGACAAGCGGGGGGCTACACCTTC.

CDR3 nucleotides: TGTGCCAGCAGTTCCGGGACAGGGACGAGCAATCAGCCCCAGCATTTT. It yields the protein CASSSGTGTSNQPQHF. The chain is built from TRBV27 and TRBJ1-5, with 9 nucleotides matching TRBD1. CDR1 is MNHEY, CDR2 SMNVEV, per germline (reference sequence). V shed 4 bases, J shed 1 base, and the junction held 5 bases outside the gene matches. The CDR3 runs to 16 residues.

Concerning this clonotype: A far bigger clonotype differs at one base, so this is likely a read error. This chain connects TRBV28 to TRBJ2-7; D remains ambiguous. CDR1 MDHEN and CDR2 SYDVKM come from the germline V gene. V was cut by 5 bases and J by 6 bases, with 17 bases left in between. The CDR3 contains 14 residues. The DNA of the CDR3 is TGTGCCAGCAGTCCCAGCAGCAGAGTATGCGAGCAGTACTTC. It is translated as CASSPSSRVCEQYF.

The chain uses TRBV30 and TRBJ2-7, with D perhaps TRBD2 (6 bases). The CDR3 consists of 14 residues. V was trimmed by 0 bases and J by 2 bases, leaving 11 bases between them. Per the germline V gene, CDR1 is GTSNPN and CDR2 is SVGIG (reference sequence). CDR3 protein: CAWSVLGGAYEQYF. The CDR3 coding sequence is TGTGCCTGGAGTGTACTCGGGGGAGCCTACGAGCAGTACTTC.

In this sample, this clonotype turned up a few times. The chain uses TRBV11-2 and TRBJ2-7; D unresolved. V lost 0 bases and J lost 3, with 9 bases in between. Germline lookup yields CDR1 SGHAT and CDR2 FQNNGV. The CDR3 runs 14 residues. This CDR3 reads CASSLEASYYEQYF. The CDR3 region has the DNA TGTGCCAGCAGCTTAGAGGCCTCCTACTACGAGCAGTACTTC.

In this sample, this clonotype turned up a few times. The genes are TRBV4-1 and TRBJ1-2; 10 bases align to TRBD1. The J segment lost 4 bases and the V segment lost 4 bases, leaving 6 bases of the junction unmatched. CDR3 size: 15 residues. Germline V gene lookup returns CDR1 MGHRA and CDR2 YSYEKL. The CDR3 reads CASSPYRDRGYGYTF. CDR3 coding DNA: TGCGCCAGCAGCCCATACCGGGACAGGGGCTATGGCTACACCTTC.

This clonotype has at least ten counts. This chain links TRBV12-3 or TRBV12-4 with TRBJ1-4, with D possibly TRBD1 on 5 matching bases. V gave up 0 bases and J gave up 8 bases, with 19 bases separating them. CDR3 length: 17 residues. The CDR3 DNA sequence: TGTGCCAGCAGTTTAGCCCTTAGCGTGGGGGGAAGAGAAAAACTGTTTTTT. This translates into CASSLALSVGGREKLFF.

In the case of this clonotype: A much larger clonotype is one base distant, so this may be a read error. CDR3 protein: CSARLAGGANEQYF. The CDR3, as DNA: TGCAGTGCTAGACTAGCGGGAGGCGCCAATGAGCAGTACTTC. This sequence joins TRBV20-1 and TRBJ2-5, with TRBD2 matching over 11 bases. Germline CDR1 and CDR2: DFQATT and SNEGSKA (reference sequence). The CDR3 is made up of 14 amino acids. V lost 2 bases to trimming and J lost 11 bases; unmatched junction nucleotides: 10.

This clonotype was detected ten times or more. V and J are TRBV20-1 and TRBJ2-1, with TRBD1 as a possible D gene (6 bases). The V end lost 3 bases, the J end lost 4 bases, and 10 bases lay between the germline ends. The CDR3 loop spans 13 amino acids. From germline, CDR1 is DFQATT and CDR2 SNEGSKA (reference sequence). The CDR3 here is CSASRGLYNEQFF. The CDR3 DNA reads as TGCAGTGCTAGCAGGGGTCTGTACAATGAGCAGTTCTTC.

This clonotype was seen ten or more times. Written as DNA, the CDR3 is TGTGCCAGCAGCTTAGGGACAGGGGACATTCAGTACTTC. Residues: CASSLGTGDIQYF. This chain links TRBV7-9 with TRBJ2-4; 9 nucleotides line up with TRBD1. After removal of 1 base from V and 8 bases from J, the junction contained 0 bases not matched to a gene. Per germline, CDR1 SEHNR and CDR2 FQNEAQ (reference sequence). This CDR3 has 13 amino acids.

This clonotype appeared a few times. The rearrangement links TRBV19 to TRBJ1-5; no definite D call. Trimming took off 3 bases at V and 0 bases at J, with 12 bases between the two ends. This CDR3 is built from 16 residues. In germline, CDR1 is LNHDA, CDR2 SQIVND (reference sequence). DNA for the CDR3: TGTGCCAGTAGTATCTCTGCTGTTTATAGCAATCAGCCCCAGCATTTT. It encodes CASSISAVYSNQPQHF.

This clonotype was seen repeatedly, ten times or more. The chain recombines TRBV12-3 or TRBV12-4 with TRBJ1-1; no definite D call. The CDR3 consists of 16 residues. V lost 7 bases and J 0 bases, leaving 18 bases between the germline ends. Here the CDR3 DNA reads TGTGCCAGCACCCAGGTTGCTTGGGGTCTGAACACTGAAGCTTTCTTT. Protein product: CASTQVAWGLNTEAFF.

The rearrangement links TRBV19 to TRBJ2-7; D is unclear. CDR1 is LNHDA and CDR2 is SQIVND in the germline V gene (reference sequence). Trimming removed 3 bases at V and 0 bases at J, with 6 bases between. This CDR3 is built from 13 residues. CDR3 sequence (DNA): TGTGCCAGTAGTATTGAGTTCTCCTACGAGCAGTACTTC. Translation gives CASSIEFSYEQYF.

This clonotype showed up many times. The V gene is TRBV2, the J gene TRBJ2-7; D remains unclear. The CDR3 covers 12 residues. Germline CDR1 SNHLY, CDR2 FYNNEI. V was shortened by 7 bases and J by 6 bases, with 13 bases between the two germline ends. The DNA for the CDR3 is TGTGCCAGCATGGGCCTTCAGCGCGAGCAGTACTTC. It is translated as CASMGLQREQYF. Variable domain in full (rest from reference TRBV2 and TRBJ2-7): EPEVTQTPSHQVTQMGQEVILRCVPISNHLYFYWYRQILGQKVEFLVSFYNNEISEKSEIFDDQFSVERPDGSNFTLKIRSTKLEDSAMYFCASMGLQREQYFGPGTRLTVT.

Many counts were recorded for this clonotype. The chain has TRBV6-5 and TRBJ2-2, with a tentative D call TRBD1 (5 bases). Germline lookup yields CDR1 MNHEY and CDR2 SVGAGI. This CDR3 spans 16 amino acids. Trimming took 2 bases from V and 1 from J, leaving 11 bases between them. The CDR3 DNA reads TGTGCCAGCAGTTACGAAGCCAGGGTGAACACCGGGGAGCTGTTTTTT. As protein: CASSYEARVNTGELFF.

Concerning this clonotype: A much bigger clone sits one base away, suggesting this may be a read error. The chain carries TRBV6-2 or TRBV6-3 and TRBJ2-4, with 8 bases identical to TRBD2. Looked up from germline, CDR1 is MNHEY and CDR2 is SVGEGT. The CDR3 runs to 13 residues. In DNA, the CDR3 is TGTGCCACCCAGGAGCGGGAGCCCGGCGAGCGGTTCTTC. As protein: CATQEREPGERFF.

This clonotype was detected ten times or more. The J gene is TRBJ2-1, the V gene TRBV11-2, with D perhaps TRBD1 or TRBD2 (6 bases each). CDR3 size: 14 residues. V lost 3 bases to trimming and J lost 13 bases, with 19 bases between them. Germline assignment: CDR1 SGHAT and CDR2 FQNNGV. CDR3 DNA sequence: TGTGCCAGCAGCTTGGGGGGCGGCCGACGTTCTCAGTTCTTC. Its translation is CASSLGGGRRSQFF.

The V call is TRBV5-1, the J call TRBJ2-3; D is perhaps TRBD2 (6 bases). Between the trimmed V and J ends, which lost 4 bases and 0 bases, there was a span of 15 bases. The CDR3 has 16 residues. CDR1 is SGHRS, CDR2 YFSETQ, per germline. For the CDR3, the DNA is TGCGCCAGCAGCCTTTTAGGACTAACAAGCACAGATACGCAGTATTTT. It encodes CASSLLGLTSTDTQYF.